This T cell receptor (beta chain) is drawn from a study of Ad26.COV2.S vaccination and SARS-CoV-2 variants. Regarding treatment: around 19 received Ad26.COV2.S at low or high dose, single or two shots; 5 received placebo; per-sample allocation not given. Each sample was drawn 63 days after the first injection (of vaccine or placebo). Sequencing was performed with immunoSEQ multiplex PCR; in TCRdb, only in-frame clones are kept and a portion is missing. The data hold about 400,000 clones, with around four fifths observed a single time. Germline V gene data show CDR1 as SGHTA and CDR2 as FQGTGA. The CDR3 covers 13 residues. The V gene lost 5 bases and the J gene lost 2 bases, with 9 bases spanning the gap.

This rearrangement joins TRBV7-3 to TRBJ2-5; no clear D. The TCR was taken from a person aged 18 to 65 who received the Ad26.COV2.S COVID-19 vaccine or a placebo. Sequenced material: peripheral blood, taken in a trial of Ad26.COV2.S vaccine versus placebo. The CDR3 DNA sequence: TGTGCCAGCAGCCGAAGGAAACAAGAGACCCAGTACTTC. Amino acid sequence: CASSRRKQETQYF. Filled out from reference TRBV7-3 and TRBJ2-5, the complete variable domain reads GAGVSQTPSNKVTEKGKYVELRCDPISGHTALYWYRQSLGQGPEFLIYFQGTGAADDSGLPNDRFFAVRPEGSVSTLKIQRTERGDSAVYLCASSRRKQETQYFGPGTRLLVL.